This TCR beta chain was recorded in a study of T cell repertoires in cytomegalovirus infection. Background on the study: Indications of both CMV infection and matching HLA type were provided by public TCR beta signatures. Whole-study results and caveats: Carriers of CMV and the relevant HLA type were discriminated by public TCR beta frequency. The response measured ex vivo was dominated by TCR beta clonotypes (HLA-C-restricted and CMV-specific).

CDR1 and CDR2 from the germline V gene are ENHRY and SYGVKD. Deletions cut 3 bases from V and 6 bases from J, with 16 bases between. The CDR3 is made up of 15 amino acids. To note about this clonotype: The antigen is unknown.

TCRdb recomputed calls from the reads with MiXCR, one row per CDR3 protein. The sample lists 350,000 to 500,000 distinct CDR3 sequences, 25% to 40% occurring once. The receptor comes from a human donor in good health (CMV status not recorded). Some clones in this sample may be carry-over from other donors' samples. The chain couples TRBV10-3 to TRBJ2-3; no firm D call. Material: PBMCs. The CDR3 DNA reads TGTGCCATCAGTGAATCGGCTCCCGCACAGGATACGCAGTATTTT. Translated, it gives CAISESAPAQDTQYF.